Sequencing of this T cell receptor (beta chain) was carried out in a study of cytomegalovirus exposure and HLA in healthy donors. Study conclusions and caveats: Cytomegalovirus status was reportedly diagnosed by the classifier with high sensitivity and specificity. At a 0.05 false discovery rate, a later analysis found 18,000 or so TCR beta sequences to be associated with HLA alleles.

On this clone: What it binds is not known.

The V end lost 5 bases, the J end lost 3 bases, and 14 bases lay between the germline ends. The CDR3 is 15 amino acids. In germline, CDR1 is MNHNY, CDR2 SVGAGI (reference sequence). 60 Vbeta and 13 Jbeta primers were used in PCR. TCRdb's table, derived via immunoSEQ multiplex PCR, lists solely in-frame clones and lacks some. The sample shows 150,000 to 200,000 clones, over 70% of them seen only once. The chain carries TRBV6-6 and TRBJ2-1, with D perhaps TRBD2 (7 bases). Material: PBMCs. This receptor was identified in a man younger than 45 in good health and CMV-seropositive. The CDR3 DNA reads as TGTGCCAGCAGTCCAGCGGGGACACTCTACAATGAGCAGTTCTTC. Residues: CASSPAGTLYNEQFF.